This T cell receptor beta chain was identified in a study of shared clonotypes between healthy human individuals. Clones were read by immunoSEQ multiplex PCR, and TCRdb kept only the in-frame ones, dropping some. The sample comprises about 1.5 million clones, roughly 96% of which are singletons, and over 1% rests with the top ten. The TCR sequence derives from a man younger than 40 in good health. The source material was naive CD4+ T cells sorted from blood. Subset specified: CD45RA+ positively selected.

The CDR3 reads CASSLSGGRADTQYF. The CDR3, as DNA: TGTGCCAGCAGCTTATCGGGCGGGAGAGCAGATACGCAGTATTTT. The V and J genes are TRBV7-2 and TRBJ2-3; 7 bases fit TRBD2. Per germline, CDR1 SGHTA and CDR2 FQGNSA. V lost 2 bases to trimming and J lost 4 bases; unmatched junction nucleotides: 6. The CDR3 length is 15 residues.